The 32 T cell receptor beta chains given below trace back to one sample, sequenced in a study of blood T cell repertoires in COVID-19. Assay used: immunoSEQ multiplex PCR; TCRdb lists only in-frame clones, some missing. The sample holds about 250,000 clones, roughly 90% seen once. The sequencing sample was made of PBMCs or T cells enriched from blood (not recorded which). The source is a woman aged 25-40 years with acute COVID-19.

The chain links TRBV7-9 to TRBJ2-1, with 10 bases identical to TRBD2. Germline V CDR1 and CDR2: SEHNR, FQNEAQ (reference sequence). Trimming took 2 bases from V and 2 from J; bases not matched to a gene: 3. The CDR3 spans 16 residues. CDR3 in DNA: TGTGCCAGCAGCTTAAGACTAGCGGGTCCCTACAATGAGCAGTTCTTC. Translating it yields CASSLRLAGPYNEQFF.

The V gene is TRBV7-2, the J gene TRBJ1-2; no clear D. This CDR3 comprises 13 residues. Germline V gene lookup returns CDR1 SGHTA and CDR2 FQGNSA. The V end lost 1 base, the J end lost 8 bases, and 11 bases lay between the germline ends. The DNA for the CDR3 is TGTGCCAGCAGCTTAGAGGGCGGGGAGGGCTACACCTTC. Encoded protein: CASSLEGGEGYTF.

Only a few counts were recorded for this clone. The rearrangement links TRBV12-5 to TRBJ1-2; D may be TRBD1 (5 bases). Looked up from germline, CDR1 is LGHNT and CDR2 is FRNRAP. The CDR3 consists of 13 residues. With 4 bases removed from V and 7 bases from J, the gap between germline ends came to 13 bases. CDR3 loop: CASGWISTVGYTF. In DNA form, the CDR3 reads TGTGCTAGTGGTTGGATTTCGACAGTTGGCTACACCTTC.

The chain couples TRBV3-1 (or the pseudogene TRBV3-2) to TRBJ2-1; a possible D gene is TRBD2 (5 bases). Trimming stripped 1 base from V and 6 bases from J, with 16 bases between. From germline, CDR1 is LGHDT and CDR2 YNNKEL (reference sequence). The CDR3 sequence is 16 residues long. The CDR3 reads CASSQASTKGVNEQFF. CDR3 sequence (DNA): TGTGCCAGCAGCCAAGCGTCTACGAAGGGAGTCAATGAGCAGTTCTTC.

The sample holds one count of this clone. The V gene is TRBV15, the J gene TRBJ1-1; 9 positions match TRBD1. This CDR3 has 15 amino acids. Germline CDR1 and CDR2: LNHNV and YYDKDF (reference sequence). After removal of 4 bases from V and 4 bases from J, the junction contained 7 bases not matched to a gene. CDR3 DNA sequence: TGTGCCACCAGCATCGACAGGGGGGAGGGCACTGAAGCTTTCTTT. Translated: CATSIDRGEGTEAFF.

The V and J genes are TRBV3-1 (or the pseudogene TRBV3-2) and TRBJ1-1; D remains ambiguous. The CDR3 is 13 residues long. The V gene's germline CDR1 is LGHDT and CDR2 YNNKEL (reference sequence). Trimming left V 2 bases short and J 4 bases short, with 8 bases between. The CDR3 sequence: CASSQQRSTEAFF. CDR3 coding DNA: TGTGCCAGCAGCCAACAACGGAGCACTGAAGCTTTCTTT.

V is TRBV5-1 and J is TRBJ2-3; D is unresolved. The germline V gene has CDR1 SGHRS and CDR2 YFSETQ. CDR3 length: 14 residues. Trimming pared 2 bases from V and 2 bases from J, leaving 9 bases between. DNA for the CDR3: TGCGCCAGCAGCTTTTTGACTTACACAGATACGCAGTATTTT. Residues: CASSFLTYTDTQYF.

This rearrangement joins TRBV6-6 to TRBJ1-1; TRBD1 agrees at 7 bases. J lost 3 bases, V lost 5 bases, and 15 bases had no gene match. This CDR3 region has 17 residues. Germline V CDR1 and CDR2: MNHNY, SVGAGI (reference sequence). CDR3 region: CASSPVKGARLDTEAFF. The CDR3 DNA sequence: TGTGCCAGCAGTCCGGTGAAGGGGGCAAGGTTGGACACTGAAGCTTTCTTT.

The genes are TRBV7-8 and TRBJ1-2; unclear D gene. CDR3 length: 13 amino acids. Trimming removed 6 bases at V and 8 bases at J, with 16 bases between. Germline V lookup: CDR1 SGHVS, CDR2 FQNEAQ. CDR3 loop: CASSFSVGSGYTF. CDR3 bases: TGTGCCAGCAGTTTTTCGGTGGGGAGCGGCTACACCTTC.

The chain couples TRBV3-1 (or the pseudogene TRBV3-2) to TRBJ1-4; D is ambiguous. V lost 3 bases, J lost 6 bases, and 11 bases lay in between. Germline-derived CDR1 and CDR2 are LGHDT and YNNKEL (reference sequence). CDR3 length: 14 amino acids. The CDR3 sequence: CASSHSDFHEKLFF. CDR3 nucleotides: TGTGCCAGCAGCCACTCAGATTTTCATGAAAAACTGTTTTTT.

The genes are TRBV10-2 and TRBJ2-3; 13 bases agree with TRBD2. Losses at the gene ends were 6 bases for V and 6 bases for J; bases not matched to a gene: 3. CDR3 size: 14 residues. Looked up from germline, CDR1 is WSHSY and CDR2 is SAAADI. The DNA for the CDR3 is TGCGCCAGCAGCGGGACTAGCGGGGACGATACGCAGTATTTT. Residues: CASSGTSGDDTQYF.

The V gene is TRBV6-5, the J gene TRBJ2-7; 7 bases agree with TRBD1. CDR3 length equals 13 residues. Germline V lookup: CDR1 MNHEY, CDR2 SVGAGI. Trimming took 6 bases from V and 4 from J; bases not matched to a gene: 6. The CDR3 DNA is TGTGCCAGCAGACGCGAGGGGGCGTACGAGCAGTACTTC. Amino acid sequence: CASRREGAYEQYF.

The V gene is TRBV30, the J gene TRBJ1-5; D remains ambiguous. Germline V CDR1 and CDR2: GTSNPN, SVGIG (reference sequence). The CDR3 extends over 13 amino acids. Trimming stripped 0 bases from V and 3 bases from J, with 6 bases between. CDR3 nucleotides: TGTGCCTGGAGTGTCCTGGCCAATCAGCCCCAGCATTTT. Residues: CAWSVLANQPQHF.

This clone was observed a handful of times. The chain has TRBV5-1 and TRBJ1-2, with 9 bases that match TRBD1. V lost 4 bases and J lost 8; bases outside the gene matches: 3. CDR1 and CDR2 from the germline V gene are SGHRS and YFSETQ. There are 12 residues in the CDR3. The CDR3 nucleotides read TGCGCCAGCAGCGGACAGGGGAACGGCTACACCTTC. Amino acids: CASSGQGNGYTF.

The chain combines TRBV18 with TRBJ1-4; no firm D call. Germline V lookup: CDR1 KGHSH, CDR2 LQKENI. The length of the CDR3 is 16 residues. V lost 0 bases to trimming and J lost 8 bases, with 16 bases between them. The CDR3 spells CASSPPSGPHSEKLFF. CDR3 nucleotides: TGTGCCAGCTCACCACCGAGCGGACCACACTCGGAAAAACTGTTTTTT.

The chain recombines TRBV7-2 with TRBJ2-7, with D maybe TRBD1 (6 bases). This CDR3 is built from 14 residues. The ends were cut back, 0 bases at V and 6 bases at J, with 12 bases in the middle. Germline loops: CDR1 SGHTA, CDR2 FQGNSA. The CDR3 reads CASSLANRVREQYF. DNA for the CDR3: TGTGCCAGCAGCTTAGCAAACAGGGTTCGCGAGCAGTACTTC.

This chain joins TRBV5-6 and TRBJ1-4; 9 bases map to TRBD1. With V trimmed by 3 bases and J by 3 bases, 0 bases remained unmatched. The CDR3 contains 14 residues. Germline CDR1 and CDR2: SGHDT and YYEEEE. CDR3 DNA: TGTGCCAGCAGCTACAGGGGGCCTAATGAAAAACTGTTTTTT. It codes for CASSYRGPNEKLFF.

J is TRBJ2-5 and V is TRBV7-9; 7 nucleotides align to TRBD2. The V segment lost 5 bases and the J segment 1 base; nucleotides outside the gene matches: 13. This CDR3 region has 17 residues. CDR1 is SEHNR and CDR2 is FQNEAQ in the germline V gene (reference sequence). This chain's CDR3 is CASSPRAGWGRQETQYF. CDR3 sequence (DNA): TGTGCCAGCAGCCCTAGAGCGGGGTGGGGTCGCCAAGAGACCCAGTACTTC. Full variable domain (missing parts from reference TRBV7-9 and TRBJ2-5): DTGVSQNPRHKITKRGQNVTFRCDPISEHNRLYWYRQTLGQGPEFLTYFQNEAQLEKSRLLSDRFSAERPKGSFSTLEIQRTEQGDSAMYLCASSPRAGWGRQETQYFGPGTRLLVL.

This clone appeared once. The chain carries TRBV20-1 and TRBJ1-1, with TRBD1 as a possible D gene (5 bases). This CDR3 contains 16 residues. V was pared by 3 bases and J by 4 bases, with 21 bases between. Germline V CDR1 and CDR2: DFQATT, SNEGSKA (reference sequence). This CDR3 reads CSASDPSRGFGTEAFF. DNA of the CDR3: TGCAGTGCTAGTGATCCCTCAAGGGGATTTGGCACTGAAGCTTTCTTT.

The chain has TRBV11-2 and TRBJ2-1; the D is unclear. Trimming removed 1 base at V and 1 base at J, with 14 bases between. This CDR3 region has 17 residues. CDR1 and CDR2 (germline): SGHAT, FQNNGV. Written as DNA, the CDR3 is TGTGCCAGCAGCTTAGTTTTTGGAGAGATATCCTACAATGAGCAGTTCTTC. Its protein is CASSLVFGEISYNEQFF.

The V call is TRBV7-9, the J call TRBJ1-1, with D possibly matching TRBD1 (6 bases). In germline, CDR1 is SEHNR, CDR2 FQNEAQ (reference sequence). Trimming removed 2 bases at V and 6 bases at J, with 16 bases between. The CDR3 spans 15 residues. The CDR3 DNA reads as TGTGCCAGCAGCTTACAGACAGGCTCGAGGGCTGAAGCTTTCTTT. Translated, it gives CASSLQTGSRAEAFF.

This sequence joins TRBV10-2 and TRBJ1-5, with D tentatively TRBD1 (5 bases). CDR1 is WSHSY and CDR2 is SAAADI in the germline V gene. The V and J ends lost 4 bases and 5 bases respectively, with 6 bases between them. The CDR3 runs 12 residues. For the CDR3, the DNA is TGCGCCAGCAGTGGGGGGGATCAGCCCCAGCATTTT. Its translation is CASSGGDQPQHF.

This clone was detected only a few times. V gene TRBV11-2 combines with J gene TRBJ1-1; 7 bases align to TRBD1. The CDR3 sequence is 16 residues long. The J segment lost 1 base and the V segment lost 7 bases, leaving 12 bases of the junction unmatched. Germline values: CDR1 SGHAT, CDR2 FQNNGV. The CDR3: CASKRRGGLANTEAFF. CDR3 DNA sequence: TGTGCCAGCAAGCGGAGAGGGGGCTTAGCGAACACTGAAGCTTTCTTT.

This sequence joins TRBV5-1 and TRBJ2-7; D uncertain. V was cut by 2 bases and J by 2 bases, with 14 bases left in between. The CDR3 covers 15 residues. Germline V gene sequence: CDR1 SGHRS, CDR2 YFSETQ. The CDR3 DNA follows: TGCGCCAGCAGCTTCCAACCAGACTCTCCCTACGAGCAGTACTTC. This translates into CASSFQPDSPYEQYF.

The chain employs TRBV6-5 and TRBJ1-6; TRBD1 might be the D (5 bases). The CDR3 spans 15 residues. Trimming cost V 0 bases and J 8 bases, with 11 bases left between them. Per the germline V gene, CDR1 is MNHEY and CDR2 is SVGAGI. DNA of the CDR3: TGTGCCAGCAGTTACTCGGGGGGACTCCATTCACCCCTCCACTTT. Translation: CASSYSGGLHSPLHF.

The rearrangement links TRBV6-6 to TRBJ2-3, with D unclear. The CDR3 is made up of 14 amino acids. Per the germline V gene, CDR1 is MNHNY and CDR2 is SVGAGI (reference sequence). V lost 2 bases and J lost 2, with 8 bases in between. The CDR3 is CASSYSQNTDTQYF. The CDR3 DNA is TGTGCCAGCAGTTACAGTCAGAACACAGATACGCAGTATTTT.

The chain uses TRBV29-1 and TRBJ2-1, with no clear D. The CDR3 runs 10 residues. CDR1 is SQVTM and CDR2 is ANQGSEA in the germline V gene. Trimming took off 4 bases at V and 9 bases at J, with 7 bases between the two ends. CDR3 DNA: TGCAGCGTTGCCACAACTGAGCAGTTCTTC. It encodes CSVATTEQFF.

The chain links TRBV18 to TRBJ2-5; possibly TRBD1 for D (5 bases). V lost 3 bases, J lost 7 bases, and 18 bases lay in between. CDR3 length equals 15 residues. The germline V gene encodes CDR1 KGHSH and CDR2 LQKENI. The CDR3 nucleotides are TGTGCCAGCTCACCCTCAGGGCCAGGCCGTGGGACCCAGTACTTC. Amino acids: CASSPSGPGRGTQYF.

V and J are TRBV7-9 and TRBJ1-1; 7 positions match TRBD1. V gave up 0 bases and J gave up 5 bases; unmatched junction bases: 6. Germline assignment: CDR1 SEHNR and CDR2 FQNEAQ (reference sequence). This CDR3 comprises 15 residues. The CDR3 DNA is TGTGCCAGCAGCTTAGCGGGCAGGGGGGATACTGAAGCTTTCTTT. The encoded protein is CASSLAGRGDTEAFF.

The rearrangement joins TRBV6-5 to TRBJ1-1; unclear D gene. From germline, CDR1 is MNHEY and CDR2 SVGAGI. This CDR3 contains 14 residues. The germline V and J ends were trimmed by 10 bases and 0 bases, with 15 bases remaining between them. CDR3 residues: CAITKMGVNTEAFF. The CDR3 bases are TGTGCCATCACTAAAATGGGAGTGAACACTGAAGCTTTCTTT.

The V gene is TRBV5-6, the J gene TRBJ1-3; D is unclear. This CDR3 region has 15 residues. Germline values: CDR1 SGHDT, CDR2 YYEEEE. V lost 4 bases and J 0 bases, leaving 11 bases between the germline ends. The CDR3 DNA reads TGTGCCAGCAGCCCGAGGCTTCTCTCTGGAAACACCATATATTTT. Protein product: CASSPRLLSGNTIYF.

The gene calls are TRBV5-6 and TRBJ2-5; the match to TRBD1 covers 9 bases. Germline trimming cut 2 bases from V and 4 bases from J; bases unmatched to any gene: 6. Germline values: CDR1 SGHDT, CDR2 YYEEEE. The CDR3 totals 15 residues. Written as DNA, the CDR3 is TGTGCCAGCAGCTTTTCGGGACAGGGCCTAGAGACCCAGTACTTC. Translating it yields CASSFSGQGLETQYF.